This T cell receptor (beta chain) was captured in a study of T-cell memory formation after mild COVID-19. Per the germline V gene, CDR1 is SGHTA and CDR2 is FQGNSA. The CDR3 length is 15 residues. V gave up 1 base and J gave up 0 bases, with 7 bases separating them. Findings of the study overall: Several responding clones turned up in pre-infection memory, indicating that cross-reactive memory may have taken part. Later expanders leaned CD4+, whereas clones that contracted between day 15 and 85 were balanced CD4/CD8. For second-wave clones that peaked at day 37, SARS-CoV-2 specificity went unverified.

On this clonotype itself: The antigen is not known.

From the 5' RACE reads, TCRdb called clonotypes with MiXCR, one entry per CDR3 protein. Of 350,000 or so distinct CDR3 sequences listed, approximately 12% are singletons. Sequenced material: PBMCs or a T cell subset sorted from them (not recorded which). The clonotype originates from a man aged 18 to 30 who had mild COVID-19 (a few samples of this study predate the infection). Cell type and time point are not known. This chain uses TRBV7-2 with TRBJ1-3, with D possibly TRBD1 on 5 matching bases. CDR3 sequence: CASSLGGVSGNTIYF. Written as DNA, the CDR3 is TGTGCCAGCAGCTTAGGGGGGGTCTCTGGAAACACCATATATTTT.